The rows below give T cell receptor beta chains drawn from one sample of a study of shared clonotypes between healthy human individuals. Only in-frame clones appear in the TCRdb table, and some are missing; sequencing was by immunoSEQ multiplex PCR. The sample contains approximately 320,000 clones, roughly 70% of which appear only once. The sample consisted of memory CD4+ T cells sorted from blood. The receptors shown here come from a man aged 30 to 45 in good health. Each CDR3 is given with its conserved first and last residue. The D gene is left open where the match is weak. The size of a clone is reported for some rows only, either as once, few or many, or as a class for expanded clones.

j_gene	abundance	len	v_gene	d_gene	CDR3aa	CDR3nt
TRBJ2-1	-	14	TRBV19	-	CASRGLAENNEQFF	TGTGCCAGCAGGGGCCTAGCGGAAAACAATGAGCAGTTCTTC
TRBJ2-1	-	17	TRBV18	-	CASSPLSGRTTYNEQFF	TGTGCCAGCTCACCTCTCAGTGGGAGGACTACTTACAATGAGCAGTTCTTC
TRBJ2-7	once	15	TRBV5-1	-	CTSSQGGSGSYEQYF	TGCACCAGCAGCCAGGGCGGATCAGGCTCCTACGAGCAGTACTTC
TRBJ1-4	few	15	TRBV7-9	-	CASSLVRGFVEKLFF	TGTGCCAGCAGCTTAGTTCGCGGGTTTGTTGAAAAACTGTTTTTT
TRBJ2-7	-	15	TRBV5-6	-	CASSKDKGLSYEQYF	TGTGCCAGCAGTAAGGACAAGGGCCTTTCCTACGAGCAGTACTTC
TRBJ1-5	few	14	TRBV6-1	TRBD1	CASSVSREGTAQHF	TGTGCCAGCAGTGTCTCCAGGGAGGGGACAGCCCAGCATTTT
TRBJ2-2	-	15	TRBV19	TRBD1	CASSIAGTGTGELFF	TGTGCCAGTAGTATCGCCGGGACAGGGACCGGGGAGCTGTTTTTT
TRBJ1-1	-	17	TRBV10-1	TRBD1	CASSSRVGTGEYTEAFF	TGCGCCAGCAGCTCGCGGGTGGGGACAGGGGAGTACACTGAAGCTTTCTTT
TRBJ2-2	-	14	TRBV5-4	-	CASSLVADTGELFF	TGTGCCAGCAGCTTGGTAGCGGACACCGGGGAGCTGTTTTTT
TRBJ2-1	-	16	TRBV5-1	TRBD2	CASSGGLAATWNEQFF	TGCGCCAGCAGCGGGGGACTAGCGGCAACTTGGAATGAGCAGTTCTTC
TRBJ2-1	once	16	TRBV28	TRBD2	CASRGALGLAGVGQFF	TGTGCCAGCCGGGGTGCACTGGGACTAGCGGGAGTCGGGCAGTTCTTC
TRBJ2-1	many	18	TRBV7-9	TRBD1	CASRSKTTGTRSYNEQFF	TGTGCCAGCAGATCTAAAACGACAGGGACAAGATCCTACAATGAGCAGTTCTTC
TRBJ1-2	once	14	TRBV29-1	-	CSVNRQGLNYGYTF	TGCAGCGTTAACAGGCAGGGCCTCAACTATGGCTACACCTTC
TRBJ1-2	-	12	TRBV6-1	-	CASSQTSYGYTF	TGTGCCAGCAGCCAAACAAGCTATGGCTACACCTTC
TRBJ2-3	once	16	TRBV9	TRBD2	CASSALAGLNTDTQYF	TGTGCCAGCAGCGCCTTAGCGGGACTAAACACAGATACGCAGTATTTT
TRBJ2-7	-	14	TRBV28	-	CASSLLRDPYEQYF	TGTGCCAGCAGTTTGTTACGGGACCCCTACGAGCAGTACTTC
TRBJ2-5	-	16	TRBV2	-	CASSELSGDFVETQYF	TGTGCCAGCAGTGAACTCTCGGGAGACTTTGTGGAGACCCAGTACTTC
TRBJ2-2	-	15	TRBV19	-	CASSIVSGNTGELFF	TGTGCCAGTAGTATCGTCAGCGGGAACACCGGGGAGCTGTTTTTT
TRBJ2-2	-	15	TRBV14	TRBD2	CASSQSGGWVGELFF	TGTGCCAGCAGCCAATCGGGAGGCTGGGTCGGGGAGCTGTTTTTT
TRBJ2-7	few	14	TRBV7-9	-	CASRPGHGSYEQYF	TGTGCCAGCCGCCCGGGACATGGATCCTACGAGCAGTACTTC
TRBJ2-1	-	15	TRBV6-5	-	CASSYGSTSYNEQFF	TGTGCCAGCAGTTACGGCTCAACCTCCTACAATGAGCAGTTCTTC
TRBJ1-4	-	15	TRBV10-3	-	CAISPAGGRSEKLFF	TGTGCCATCAGTCCCGCGGGGGGGCGGAGTGAAAAACTGTTTTTT
TRBJ1-1	-	17	TRBV14	-	CASSQTTGRSGGTEAFF	TGTGCCAGCAGCCAAACGACAGGACGATCGGGGGGCACTGAAGCTTTCTTT
TRBJ2-1	few	15	TRBV11-3	-	CASSLGVLGRDEQFF	TGTGCCAGCAGCCTAGGGGTCTTAGGAAGGGATGAGCAGTTCTTC
TRBJ2-2	-	15	TRBV2	TRBD1	CASSATGTGDRELFF	TGTGCCAGCAGCGCGACCGGGACAGGGGACCGGGAGCTGTTTTTT
TRBJ2-1	once	11	TRBV5-5	-	CASSFQLEQFF	TGTGCCAGCAGCTTCCAACTAGAGCAGTTCTTC
TRBJ2-2	-	15	TRBV7-9	-	CASSLGRRGTGELFF	TGTGCCAGCAGCTTAGGCAGGAGGGGGACCGGGGAGCTGTTTTTT
TRBJ1-4	-	17	TRBV7-9	-	CASSLLGGEFLNEKLFF	TGTGCCAGCAGCTTATTGGGCGGGGAGTTCTTGAATGAAAAACTGTTTTTT
TRBJ2-2	-	17	TRBV15	-	CATSRDLHTNPGGELFF	TGTGCCACCAGCAGAGATTTACACACCAACCCCGGCGGGGAGCTGTTTTTT
TRBJ2-1	-	14	TRBV28	TRBD1	CASSQGASWNEQFF	TGTGCCAGCAGTCAGGGGGCCAGTTGGAATGAGCAGTTCTTC
TRBJ1-2	-	18	TRBV7-2	-	CASRAGGAGSPANYGYTF	TGTGCCAGCAGAGCCGGCGGGGCAGGGTCCCCAGCTAACTATGGCTACACCTTC
TRBJ2-4	-	14	TRBV6-1	TRBD1	CASSGGGQMNIQYF	TGTGCCAGCAGTGGTGGGGGACAGATGAACATTCAGTACTTC
TRBJ1-2	-	15	TRBV9	-	CASSPQRTVNYGYTF	TGTGCCAGCAGCCCTCAGCGCACAGTGAACTATGGCTACACCTTC
TRBJ2-7	-	15	TRBV19	-	CASSIPGASSYEQYF	TGTGCCAGTAGTATTCCAGGAGCGTCCTCCTACGAGCAGTACTTC
TRBJ2-6	few	16	TRBV2	TRBD1	CASIRDRVSGANVLTF	TGTGCCAGCATCCGGGACAGGGTCTCTGGGGCCAACGTCCTGACTTTC
TRBJ2-1	few	16	TRBV13	TRBD2	CASSLVPGLAYNEQFF	TGTGCCAGCAGCTTAGTTCCGGGACTAGCCTACAATGAGCAGTTCTTC
TRBJ1-3	-	15	TRBV7-9	-	CASSEPRTAGNTIYF	TGTGCCAGCAGCGAACCTCGGACAGCAGGAAACACCATATATTTT
TRBJ1-5	-	15	TRBV27	TRBD1	CASSPLDRGNQPQHF	TGTGCCAGCAGCCCTCTAGACAGGGGCAATCAGCCCCAGCATTTT
TRBJ2-7	-	13	TRBV2	TRBD1	CASRRQGTYEQYF	TGTGCCAGCAGGCGACAGGGGACCTACGAGCAGTACTTC
TRBJ2-1	-	15	TRBV19	-	CASSTRPSTSNEQFF	TGTGCCAGTAGTACCCGACCCTCAACTAGTAATGAGCAGTTCTTC
TRBJ2-2	-	14	TRBV5-1	TRBD1	CASSLAGGTGELFF	TGCGCCAGCAGCTTGGCAGGGGGCACCGGGGAGCTGTTTTTT
TRBJ1-5	-	13	TRBV29-1	-	CSVVPRPGQPQHF	TGCAGCGTTGTGCCTAGGCCGGGTCAGCCCCAGCATTTT
TRBJ2-5	-	16	TRBV7-2	TRBD2	CASSRGLAGGGETQYF	TGTGCCAGCAGCCGTGGACTAGCGGGAGGCGGGGAGACCCAGTACTTC
TRBJ2-7	-	16	TRBV7-3	-	CASSQGQKGSGYEQYF	TGTGCCAGCAGCCAAGGTCAGAAGGGCTCTGGGTACGAGCAGTACTTC
TRBJ1-1	-	15	TRBV9	-	CASSERGFQSTEAFF	TGTGCCAGCAGCGAGAGGGGTTTCCAGAGCACTGAAGCTTTCTTT
TRBJ2-3	few	15	TRBV5-1	TRBD1	CASSSGTASTDTQYF	TGCGCCAGCAGCTCCGGGACAGCTAGCACAGATACGCAGTATTTT
TRBJ2-3	-	16	TRBV7-8	TRBD2	CASSSRTSGKGDTQYF	TGTGCCAGCAGCTCCCGGACTAGCGGGAAGGGGGATACGCAGTATTTT
TRBJ2-3	-	13	TRBV5-1	-	CASSLGPTDTQYF	TGCGCCAGCAGCTTGGGCCCCACAGATACGCAGTATTTT
TRBJ2-1	-	15	TRBV7-2	-	CASSLTYGPYNEQFF	TGTGCCAGCAGTCTCACTTACGGGCCCTACAATGAGCAGTTCTTC